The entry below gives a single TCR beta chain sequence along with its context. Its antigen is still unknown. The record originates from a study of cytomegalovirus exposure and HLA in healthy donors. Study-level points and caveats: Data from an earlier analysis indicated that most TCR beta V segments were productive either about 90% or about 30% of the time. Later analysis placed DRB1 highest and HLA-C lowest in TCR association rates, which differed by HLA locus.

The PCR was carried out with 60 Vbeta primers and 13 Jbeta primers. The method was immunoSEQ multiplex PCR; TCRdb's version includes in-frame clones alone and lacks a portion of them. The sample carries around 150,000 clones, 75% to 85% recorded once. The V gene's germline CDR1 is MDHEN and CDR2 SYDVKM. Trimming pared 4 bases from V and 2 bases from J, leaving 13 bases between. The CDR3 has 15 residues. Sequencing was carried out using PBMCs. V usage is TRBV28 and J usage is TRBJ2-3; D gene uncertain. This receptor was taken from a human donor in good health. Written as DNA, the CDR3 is TGTGCCAGCAGTTCTCGGGTTGAGCACACAGATACGCAGTATTTT. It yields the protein CASSSRVEHTDTQYF.